What follows is one T cell receptor beta chain and its context. This record comes from a study of blood T cell repertoires in COVID-19. Study-level background: The study drew acute and convalescent COVID-19 samples from the United States, Italy and Spain.

Trimming at V came to 3 bases and at J to 1 base, leaving 5 bases not matched to a gene. CDR3 length equals 15 residues. Germline V gene lookup returns CDR1 MGHRA and CDR2 YSYEKL. Clones were sequenced by immunoSEQ multiplex PCR, and TCRdb holds only the in-frame ones, with some missing. The sample has over 250,000 clones, roughly nine tenths seen once; the top ten hold roughly 1.8%. Individuals aged about 18 to 100 years were recruited from 24 US areas. What the recovered Cohort 3 donors had was two negative PCRs, clearance, or symptom resolution. The gene calls are TRBV4-1 and TRBJ1-1; TRBD1 matches at 7 bases. The material sequenced was PBMCs or T cells enriched from blood (not recorded which). The source is a woman in her sixties or seventies who had recovered from COVID-19. The DNA for the CDR3 is TGCGCCAGCAGCCAGCCGACAGGGAAGAACACTGAAGCTTTCTTT. It translates to CASSQPTGKNTEAFF.